The present TCR beta chain was sequenced within a study of blood T cell repertoires in COVID-19. This table comes from immunoSEQ multiplex PCR, and its TCRdb copy is limited to in-frame clones, with some not included. The data show about 250,000 clones, with roughly 90% seen just once and about 6% held by the top ten. V lost 6 bases and J lost 5; bases outside the gene matches: 10. CDR3 length equals 15 residues. Per germline, CDR1 MDHEN and CDR2 SYDVKM. The rearrangement uses TRBV28 and TRBJ1-1, with 9 bases aligning to TRBD1. The TCR comes from a woman in her twenties or thirties with acute COVID-19. The material sequenced was PBMCs or T cells enriched from blood (not recorded which). The CDR3 reads CASSWRGTGWTEAFF. CDR3 coding DNA: TGTGCCAGCAGCTGGCGGGGGACAGGGTGGACTGAAGCTTTCTTT. The complete variable domain, with remaining parts taken from reference TRBV28 and TRBJ1-1, reads DVKVTQSSRYLVKRTGEKVFLECVQDMDHENMFWYRQDPGLGLRLIYFSYDVKMKEKGDIPEGYSVSREKKERFSLILESASTNQTSMYLCASSWRGTGWTEAFFGQGTRLTVV.